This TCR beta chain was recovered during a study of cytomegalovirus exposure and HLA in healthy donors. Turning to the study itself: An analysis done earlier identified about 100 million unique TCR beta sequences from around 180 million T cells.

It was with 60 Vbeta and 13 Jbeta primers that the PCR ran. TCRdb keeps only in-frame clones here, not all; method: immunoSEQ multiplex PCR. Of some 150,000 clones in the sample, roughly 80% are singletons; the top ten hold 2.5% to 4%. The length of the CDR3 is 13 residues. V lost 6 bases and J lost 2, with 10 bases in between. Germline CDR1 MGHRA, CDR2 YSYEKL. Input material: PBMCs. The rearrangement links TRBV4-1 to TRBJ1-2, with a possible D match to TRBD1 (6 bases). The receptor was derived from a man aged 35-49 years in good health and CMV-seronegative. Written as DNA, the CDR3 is TGCGCCAGCAGTTGGCAGGGGAACTATGGCTACACCTTC. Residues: CASSWQGNYGYTF.